Below, 5 T cell receptor beta chains from the same sample are listed, as sequenced in a study of cytomegalovirus exposure and HLA in healthy donors. The PCR made use of 60 Vbeta and 13 Jbeta primers. TCRdb's table, derived via immunoSEQ multiplex PCR, lists solely in-frame clones and lacks some. Seen here are about 180,000 clones, about 79% observed once, and the top ten hold 1% to 1.5%. Material: PBMCs. The receptors shown here come from a girl aged 2 to 9 in good health and CMV-seropositive.

The rearrangement uses TRBV5-1 and TRBJ2-1; 15 bases agree with TRBD2. Germline CDR1 and CDR2: SGHRS and YFSETQ. Unmatched junction bases numbered 6, after V lost 7 bases and J lost 10 bases. CDR3 length: 14 residues. The CDR3 reads CASQGLAGGQEQFF. DNA for the CDR3: TGCGCCAGCCAGGGACTAGCGGGAGGCCAGGAGCAGTTCTTC.

This clone came up a few times. The chain links TRBV6-6 to TRBJ1-1, with no clear D. The CDR3 totals 10 residues. With 6 bases removed from V and 5 bases from J, the gap between germline ends came to 4 bases. Germline V gene data show CDR1 as MNHNY and CDR2 as SVGAGI (reference sequence). The CDR3: CASRRTEAFF. The CDR3 DNA reads TGTGCCAGCAGGAGAACTGAAGCTTTCTTT.

This chain joins TRBV6-6 and TRBJ2-7; D might be TRBD2 (5 bases). This CDR3 contains 14 residues. CDR1 is MNHNY, CDR2 SVGAGI, per germline (reference sequence). The V end lost 1 base, the J end lost 1 base, and 8 bases lay between the germline ends. The CDR3 is CASSYFRGSYEQYF. The CDR3 nucleotides read TGTGCCAGCAGTTACTTTCGGGGTTCCTACGAGCAGTACTTC.

J is TRBJ1-1 and V is TRBV2; tentatively, D is TRBD1 (6 bases). The ends were cut back, 2 bases at V and 10 bases at J, with 8 bases in the middle. This CDR3 has 11 amino acids. CDR1 and CDR2 from the germline V gene are SNHLY and FYNNEI. The CDR3 sequence is CASSERGGAFF. CDR3 DNA: TGTGCCAGCAGTGAAAGAGGGGGAGCTTTCTTT.

The V call is TRBV10-2, the J call TRBJ2-5; TRBD1 aligns across 9 bases. TRBJ2-7 explains the end of the DNA better; the J call may be wrong. Germline CDR1 WSHSY, CDR2 SAAADI. This CDR3 region has 13 residues. The CDR3 DNA follows: TGCGCCAGCAGTGGGGGACAGGGCTACGAGCAGTACTTC. Its translation is CASSGGQGYEQYF.